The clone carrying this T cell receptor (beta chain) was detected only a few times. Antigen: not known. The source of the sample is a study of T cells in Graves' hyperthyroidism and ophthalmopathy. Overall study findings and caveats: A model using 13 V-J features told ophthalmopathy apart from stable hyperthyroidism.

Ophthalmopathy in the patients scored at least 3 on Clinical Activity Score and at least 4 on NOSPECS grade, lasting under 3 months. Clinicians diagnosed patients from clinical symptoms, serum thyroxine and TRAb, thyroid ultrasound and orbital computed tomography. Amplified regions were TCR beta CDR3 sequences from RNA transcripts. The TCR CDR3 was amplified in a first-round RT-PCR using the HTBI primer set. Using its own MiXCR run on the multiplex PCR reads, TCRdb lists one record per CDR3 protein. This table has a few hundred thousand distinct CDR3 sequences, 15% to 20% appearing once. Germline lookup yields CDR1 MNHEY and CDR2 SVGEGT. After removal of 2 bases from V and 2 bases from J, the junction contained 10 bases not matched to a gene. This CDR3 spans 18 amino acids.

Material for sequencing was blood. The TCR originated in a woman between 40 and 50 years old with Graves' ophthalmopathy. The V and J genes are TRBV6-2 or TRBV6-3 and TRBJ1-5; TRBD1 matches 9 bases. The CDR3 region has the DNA TGTGCCAGCAGTTACCGCGGACAGGGGCGTATCGGCAATCAGCCCCAGCATTTT. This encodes CASSYRGQGRIGNQPQHF.